This TCR beta chain originates from a study of a mutant IDH1 vaccine in newly diagnosed glioma. Study-level information: Averaging 40.4 years of age, treated patients were about 60% male and approximately 40% female.

As for time point: week 23, last vaccination. One vaccine dose held 300 ug of mutant IDH1 20-mer peptide and came with topical imiquimod. With regard to this clone: Its antigen is as yet unknown.

The table came from immunoSEQ multiplex PCR; TCRdb's copy has only in-frame clones and leaves some out. This table holds over 25,000 clones, roughly 90% found once. This receptor was identified in a man aged 40-49 years with glioma. The input for sequencing was PBMCs, taken from a glioma patient whose treatment included an IDH1 peptide vaccine.

The CDR3 sequence: CASSQALAAVYEQYF. The CDR3 nucleotides are TGTGCCAGCAGCCAAGCACTAGCGGCAGTCTACGAGCAGTACTTC. The V and J genes are TRBV4-2 and TRBJ2-7; 8 bases map to TRBD2. The V segment lost 1 base and the J segment 3 bases; nucleotides outside the gene matches: 5. Germline V gene sequence: CDR1 LGHNA, CDR2 YNFKEQ. The CDR3 length is 15 residues.